The TCR beta chain described here comes from a study of monozygotic twins with inflammatory bowel disease. This CDR3 has 17 residues. The germline gives CDR1 MNHEY, CDR2 SVGAGI. TCRdb reprocessed the 5' RACE reads, keeping one entry per CDR3 protein, no DNA. The table counts 400,000 or so distinct CDR3 sequences; 2% to 3% lies in the top ten. The specimen sequenced was blood. The source of this sequence is a human donor with ulcerative colitis or Crohn's disease, or a healthy co-twin of an affected twin (not recorded which). The rearrangement links TRBV6-5 to TRBJ2-7; with no DNA, the TCRdb D assignment of TRBD1 cannot be verified. CDR3 in amino acids: CASSYDRPGTHSYEQYF.